What follows is one T cell receptor (beta chain) and its context. The antigen is unknown. The CDR3 extends over 14 amino acids. Trimming took off 0 bases at V and 6 bases at J, with 10 bases between the two ends. The germline gives CDR1 SGDLS, CDR2 YYNGEE. The record originates from a study of cytomegalovirus exposure and HLA in healthy donors. Study-wide context: A previous analysis identified 95 million to 130 million unique TCR beta sequences derived from about 180 million T cells. The early release's HLA-typed donors yielded 78 million or so unique TCRs.

The PCR used 60 Vbeta and 13 Jbeta primers. The method was immunoSEQ multiplex PCR; TCRdb's version includes in-frame clones alone and lacks a portion of them. The data hold about 160,000 clones, with 70% to 90% observed a single time. Findings and caveats of the study: Among TCR beta chains, those listed as cytomegalovirus-associated numbered roughly 150.

The TCR originated in a male donor in good health and CMV-seronegative. V and J are TRBV9 and TRBJ2-1; D possibly corresponds to TRBD1 (6 bases). Sequencing was carried out using PBMCs. Written as DNA, the CDR3 is TGTGCCAGCAGCGTAGAAGCCAGGGGCAATGAGCAGTTCTTC. Protein sequence: CASSVEARGNEQFF.